This TCR beta chain originates from a study of blood T cell repertoires in COVID-19. The authors' processing: Nucleated cell number was recorded as an estimate derived from reference gene primer amplification. Assay: immunoSEQ multiplex PCR; the TCRdb copy retains only in-frame clones and omits some. D and trimming were read from the DNA, whereas the V and J calls and clone size are those reported in that table. The sample includes around 150,000 clones, 80% to 85% of them seen just once. V shed 2 bases, J shed 6 bases, and the junction held 13 bases outside the gene matches. The CDR3 consists of 17 residues. Germline V lookup: CDR1 KGHDR, CDR2 SFDVKD. This clone was observed a single time. Recruits, aged about 18 to 89 years, lived in 20 to 30 US areas.

The TCR originated in a woman in her fifties or sixties who had recovered from COVID-19. Sequenced input: PBMCs or T cells enriched from blood (not recorded which). The chain uses TRBV24-1 and TRBJ2-3, with 7 bases matching TRBD1. The CDR3 loop is CATSDSLQGSRGDTQYF. The CDR3 region has the DNA TGTGCCACCAGTGATTCATTACAGGGGTCAAGAGGCGATACGCAGTATTTT.